This TCR beta chain was captured by sequencing in a study of OX40 agonist ivuxolimab in advanced cancers. For the study in its entirety: The costimulatory receptor OX40 (CD134) was targeted by ivuxolimab, a fully human IgG2 agonistic monoclonal antibody. Intravenous ivuxolimab was administered to patients every 2 weeks at six dose levels: 0.01, 0.1, 0.3, 1.5, 3 and 10 mg/kg. Of the approximately 50 dose-escalation patients, hepatocellular carcinoma was present in around 20, melanoma in approximately 15, renal cell carcinoma in 9 and head and neck cancer in 9. In the dose-escalation cohort, more than 75% of patients were male, and the mean age was about 55 years, with a range of roughly 23 to 85. Prior anti-PD-1, anti-PD-L1 or anti-CTLA-4 therapy was permitted, and checkpoint inhibitors had been received by around 40% of dose-escalation patients. Partial responses occurred in three dose-escalation patients, of whom one had hepatocellular carcinoma and two had cutaneous melanoma. Peripheral TCRbeta sequencing was intended to test whether TCR sequence diversity was altered and clonal T-cell expansion was caused by ivuxolimab. The monotherapy dose-escalation portion (N ≈ 55 patients) of the phase I ivuxolimab trial is reported in the paper. What the authors observed across the whole study: At doses of 0.1 to 3.0 mg/kg, clonal expansion of both CD4+ and CD8+ blood T cells was observed from baseline to week 6. Low levels of normalized T-cell clonal expansion were also shown by some nonresponding patients. After ivuxolimab, more expanded clones were found on average in CD8+ T cells than in CD4+ T cells. In the 0.1-3.0 mg/kg groups, partial responders were among the patients with the lowest normalized peripheral clonal expansion, particularly in CD8+ T cells. The antigen specificity of the clonally expanded peripheral T cells was not determined.

Remarks on this clone: Its antigen specificity is not known. At one end, the junction sequence differs from germline, possibly due to a read error.

CDR3 length: 14 amino acids, cysteine to phenylalanine. Only the CDR3 DNA stays, 42 bases, in frame from base 1. From a lookup of the germline V gene (reference sequence), CDR1 and CDR2 are SSHAT and FNYEAQ. Patients with a history of autoimmune disease or receiving systemic immunosuppression were excluded from the trial. Peripheral blood for TCR sequencing was drawn from every dose cohort at baseline, at cycle 4 day 1 and at cycle 7 day 1. Samples were obtained from an open-label, multicenter, first-in-human phase I dose-escalation trial of ivuxolimab. Adults with locally advanced or metastatic head and neck squamous cell, hepatocellular, melanoma or renal cell carcinoma were enrolled in the trial. CD4+ and CD8+ T cells were sorted separately from peripheral blood before TCR sequencing. To sequence the TCRbeta CDR3 region, genomic DNA was isolated from the sorted cells. TCRbeta CDR3 regions were sequenced using the immunoSEQ Assay. TCRdb stores this immuneACCESS table with in-frame sequences only. Part of the clones is absent; in the studies checked, under half of the shortfall reflects unresolved V genes, and no reason is known for the rest. This sample is represented by about 48,000 clones; approximately 79% of them were singletons. Roughly 2% of the sample goes to the ten largest clones.

In this chain, TRBV7-7 is recombined with TRBJ2-7, and TRBD1 may be the D gene, going by 5 matching bases. The sequenced sample was CD4+ or CD8+ T cells sorted from blood, obtained in a trial of the OX40 agonist ivuxolimab. The sequence derives from an adult with an advanced solid tumor such as melanoma, head and neck, liver or kidney cancer. Read as DNA, the sequence is TGTGCTAGCAGCTCGACGAGCAGGGCCTACGAGCAGTACTTC. It specifies CASSSTSRAYEQYF.